The 15 T cell receptor beta chains below were found in one sample sequenced in a study of cytomegalovirus exposure and HLA in healthy donors. PCR used 60 Vbeta primers and 13 Jbeta primers. Repertoires were generated with immunoSEQ multiplex PCR, while TCRdb's copy carries only in-frame clones and drops some. The sample includes some 180,000 clones, more than 75% of them seen just once. Material for sequencing was PBMCs. These receptors all come from a woman aged 25 to 39 in good health and CMV-seropositive.

The chain is built from TRBV10-3 and TRBJ2-1; D is uncertain. V was trimmed by 2 bases and J by 6 bases, leaving 5 bases between them. Germline V lookup: CDR1 ENHRY, CDR2 SYGVKD. The length of the CDR3 is 12 residues. CDR3 protein: CAISERANEQFF. CDR3 DNA: TGTGCCATCAGTGAGCGAGCCAATGAGCAGTTCTTC.

The chain uses TRBV5-8 and TRBJ2-7; the match to TRBD2 covers 13 bases. The CDR3 has 14 amino acids. From germline, CDR1 is SGHTS and CDR2 YDEGEE. Trimming at V came to 3 bases and at J to 7 bases, leaving 4 bases not matched to a gene. CDR3 amino acids: CASSWTSGSREQYF. The CDR3 DNA reads TGTGCCAGCAGCTGGACTAGCGGGAGTCGGGAGCAGTACTTC. The whole variable domain, filled in from reference TRBV5-8 and TRBJ2-7, reads EAGVTQSPTHLIKTRGQQATLRCSPISGHTSVYWYQQALGLGLQFLLWYDEGEERNRGNFPPRFSGRQFPNYSSELNVNALELEDSALYLCASSWTSGSREQYFGPGTRLTVT.

V usage is TRBV11-3 and J usage is TRBJ1-1; 9 bases match TRBD1. The V gene end was trimmed by 5 bases and the J gene end by 7 bases; junction bases not matched to a gene: 8. This CDR3 contains 14 residues. Germline CDR1 is SGHNT and CDR2 is YENEEA. CDR3 protein: CASSPGTGIGEAFF. CDR3 coding DNA: TGTGCCAGCAGCCCCGGGACAGGGATAGGTGAAGCTTTCTTT.

The chain couples TRBV4-1 to TRBJ1-3; possibly TRBD1 for D (6 bases). Germline V lookup: CDR1 MGHRA, CDR2 YSYEKL. Trimming shortened V by 4 bases and J by 4 bases, and 14 bases separated the two germline ends. The CDR3 contains 15 residues. CDR3 DNA: TGCGCCAGCAGCCCCTGGGGAGGGGGAGGAAACACCATATATTTT. Its protein is CASSPWGGGGNTIYF.

The V call is TRBV19, the J call TRBJ1-1; D perhaps matches TRBD1 (6 bases). CDR1 and CDR2 (germline): LNHDA, SQIVND (reference sequence). V lost 3 bases to trimming and J lost 9 bases, with 20 bases between them. The CDR3 is 15 amino acids. CDR3 nucleotides: TGTGCCAGTAGTATTGCCCCACAGGGTTTCGCGAAAGCTTTCTTT. Protein sequence: CASSIAPQGFAKAFF.

The rearrangement joins TRBV7-3 to TRBJ2-7, with TRBD1 matching over 8 bases. Germline trimming cut 5 bases from V and 4 bases from J; bases unmatched to any gene: 7. Germline V gene lookup returns CDR1 SGHTA and CDR2 FQGTGA. This CDR3 region has 14 residues. This CDR3 is CASSAETGAYEQYF. The CDR3 coding sequence is TGTGCCAGCAGCGCCGAGACAGGGGCTTACGAGCAGTACTTC.

J is TRBJ2-1 and V is TRBV27, with D perhaps matching TRBD1 (6 bases). Germline assignment: CDR1 MNHEY and CDR2 SMNVEV (reference sequence). V was trimmed by 4 bases and J by 14 bases, leaving 21 bases between them. The CDR3 is 14 residues long. CDR3 sequence reads: CASSSTRTDRTKFF. The DNA of the CDR3 is TGTGCCAGCAGTTCTACTCGGACAGACAGGACGAAGTTCTTC.

This clone showed up just a few times. The J gene is TRBJ2-2, the V gene TRBV7-2, with 13 bases aligning to TRBD2. Per the germline V gene, CDR1 is SGHTA and CDR2 is FQGNSA. Trimming took 5 bases from V and 7 from J; bases not matched to a gene: 7. This CDR3 region has 16 residues. This chain's CDR3 is CASSPGTSGVGGELFF. The CDR3 DNA reads as TGTGCCAGCAGCCCCGGGACTAGCGGGGTCGGCGGGGAGCTGTTTTTT.

The chain carries TRBV9 and TRBJ1-3; no definite D call. Germline CDR1 is SGDLS and CDR2 is YYNGEE. V gave up 0 bases and J gave up 8 bases, with 6 bases separating them. The length of the CDR3 is 12 residues. The CDR3 bases are TGTGCCAGCAGCGTAGGGGGAGACACCATATATTTT. As protein: CASSVGGDTIYF.

The chain links TRBV6-1 to TRBJ1-5; perhaps TRBD1 as D (6 bases). This CDR3 region has 15 residues. Germline CDR1 is MNHNS and CDR2 is SASEGT. V was shortened by 6 bases and J by 6 bases, with 18 bases between the two germline ends. The CDR3 here is CASRTGGREIQPQHF. In DNA, the CDR3 is TGTGCCAGCAGAACTGGGGGCAGGGAGATTCAGCCCCAGCATTTT.

In regard to this clone: Distinct nucleotide sequences in the sample also encode this CDR3. This rearrangement joins TRBV6-1 to TRBJ2-3; 7 positions agree with TRBD2. Per the germline V gene, CDR1 is MNHNS and CDR2 is SASEGT. Trimming at V came to 4 bases and at J to 8 bases, leaving 9 bases not matched to a gene. This CDR3 comprises 14 residues. The CDR3 sequence is CASSASPQRGTQYF. Here the CDR3 DNA reads TGTGCCAGCAGTGCTTCCCCCCAGCGGGGTACGCAGTATTTT.

This clone was recorded a few times. This chain connects TRBV4-3 to TRBJ2-1; possibly TRBD1 for D (5 bases). The CDR3 runs to 13 residues. V lost 4 bases, J lost 4 bases, and 8 bases lay in between. CDR1 is LGHNA and CDR2 is YSLEER in the germline V gene. DNA for the CDR3: TGCGCCAGCAGCCCGGACACATACAATGAGCAGTTCTTC. This codes for CASSPDTYNEQFF.

This clone was counted between two and nine times. The CDR3 region is CASSLGLAGNEQFF. The DNA of the CDR3 is TGTGCCAGCAGTTTGGGGCTAGCGGGGAATGAGCAGTTCTTC. V gene TRBV6-6 combines with J gene TRBJ2-1, with TRBD2 identical over 9 bases. The CDR3 extends over 14 amino acids. CDR1 is MNHNY and CDR2 is SVGAGI in the germline V gene (reference sequence). The J segment lost 7 bases and the V segment lost 4 bases, leaving 5 bases of the junction unmatched.

The chain joins TRBV7-9 to TRBJ1-5; no reliable D call. Germline values: CDR1 SEHNR, CDR2 FQNEAQ (reference sequence). Trimming took 4 bases from V and 5 from J, leaving 9 bases between them. The CDR3 has 13 amino acids. The chain's CDR3 is CASSYSPDQPQHF. The CDR3 nucleotides read TGTGCCAGCAGCTACTCCCCCGATCAGCCCCAGCATTTT.

The rearrangement links TRBV29-1 to TRBJ1-1; tentative D call: TRBD1 (5 bases). V dropped 3 bases and J dropped 4 bases, with 6 bases sitting between them. CDR3 length: 11 residues. CDR1 is SQVTM, CDR2 ANQGSEA, per germline. CDR3 DNA: TGCAGCGTTGACGGGGGCACTGAAGCTTTCTTT. Protein sequence: CSVDGGTEAFF.